This T cell receptor beta chain was obtained from a study of blood T cell repertoires in COVID-19. Overall study context: Sources were T cells, B-cell-depleted T cells, or PBMCs; the material itself was cDNA or gDNA.

The CDR3 is 13 amino acids. V gave up 5 bases and J gave up 7 bases; unmatched junction bases: 5. Germline lookup yields CDR1 SEHNR and CDR2 FQNEAQ (reference sequence). This table comes from immunoSEQ multiplex PCR, and its TCRdb copy is limited to in-frame clones, with some not included. In the table there are around 230,000 clones, around 92% of which are singletons. Clinical history reported by participants formed the basis on which cohorts were assigned. Sequencing was performed on PBMCs or T cells enriched from blood (not recorded which). The receptor comes from a woman in her twenties or thirties with acute COVID-19. The chain links TRBV7-9 to TRBJ1-2; 9 nucleotides agree with TRBD1. The CDR3 coding sequence is TGTGCCAGCAGCGACGGGACAGGGCGTGGCTACACCTTC. Translation: CASSDGTGRGYTF.